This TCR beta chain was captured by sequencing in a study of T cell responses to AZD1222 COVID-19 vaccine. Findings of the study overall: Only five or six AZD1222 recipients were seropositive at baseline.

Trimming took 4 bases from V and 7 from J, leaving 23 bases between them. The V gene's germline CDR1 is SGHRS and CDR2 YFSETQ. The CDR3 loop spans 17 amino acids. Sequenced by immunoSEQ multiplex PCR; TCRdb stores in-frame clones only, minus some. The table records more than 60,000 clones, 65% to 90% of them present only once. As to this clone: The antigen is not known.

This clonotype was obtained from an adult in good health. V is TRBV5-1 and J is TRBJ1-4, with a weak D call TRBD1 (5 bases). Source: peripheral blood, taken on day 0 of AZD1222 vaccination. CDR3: CASSHRPGRPLSEKLFF. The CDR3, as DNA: TGCGCCAGCAGCCACAGACCAGGGAGACCCCTTAGTGAAAAACTGTTTTTT.